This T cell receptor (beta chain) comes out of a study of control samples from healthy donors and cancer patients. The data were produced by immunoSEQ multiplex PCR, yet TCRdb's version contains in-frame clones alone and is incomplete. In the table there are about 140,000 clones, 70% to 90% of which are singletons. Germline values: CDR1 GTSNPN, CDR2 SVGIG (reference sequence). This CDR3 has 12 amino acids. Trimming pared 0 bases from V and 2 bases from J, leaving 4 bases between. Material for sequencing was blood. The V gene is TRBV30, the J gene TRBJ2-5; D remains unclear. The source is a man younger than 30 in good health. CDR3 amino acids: CAWSVGQETQYF. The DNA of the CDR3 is TGTGCCTGGAGTGTGGGACAAGAGACCCAGTACTTC.